This T cell receptor beta chain was sequenced for a study of T cell responses to AZD1222 COVID-19 vaccine. Notes on the study in general: Most donors were white British and more were female, and clonal diversity was possibly underestimated.

About this clone: Its target is not known.

Germline loops: CDR1 SGHKS, CDR2 YYEKEE (reference sequence). CDR3 length equals 14 residues. Trimming took off 0 bases at V and 4 bases at J, with 8 bases between the two ends. Produced via immunoSEQ multiplex PCR; TCRdb's table is partial and in-frame only. The data show roughly 85,000 clones, with about nine tenths seen just once and 2.5% to 4% held by the top ten. This receptor was taken from an adult who received the AZD1222 COVID-19 vaccine. Sample: peripheral blood, taken 28 days after the second AZD1222 dose. The chain joins TRBV5-5 to TRBJ1-5; no firm D call. As DNA, the CDR3 is TGTGCCAGCAGCTTGGCAGCTTTTAATCAGCCCCAGCATTTT. Translation: CASSLAAFNQPQHF. Filled out from reference TRBV5-5 and TRBJ1-5, the complete variable domain reads DAGVTQSPTHLIKTRGQQVTLRCSPISGHKSVSWYQQVLGQGPQFIFQYYEKEERGRGNFPDRFSARQFPNYSSELNVNALLLGDSALYLCASSLAAFNQPQHFGDGTRLSIL.